The 18 T cell receptor beta chains below all came from one sample that was sequenced in a study of blood T cell repertoires in COVID-19. Generated by immunoSEQ multiplex PCR, the TCRdb table keeps only in-frame clones and is missing some. The data contain 70,000 to 95,000 clones, nearly 90% of them singletons. Sequenced sample: peripheral blood. The receptors originated from a woman older than 75 with active COVID-19.

CDR3: CASSIRRGSGSYNEQFF. The CDR3, as DNA: TGTGCCAGTAGTATCCGGCGGGGTAGCGGGAGTTACAATGAGCAGTTCTTC. The gene calls are TRBV19 and TRBJ2-1; 9 nucleotides agree with TRBD2. The ends lost 3 bases at V and 4 bases at J; junction bases unmatched: 10. The CDR3 contains 17 residues. Germline assignment: CDR1 LNHDA and CDR2 SQIVND (reference sequence). The full variable domain, in which reference TRBV19 and TRBJ2-1 provide the parts outside the CDR3, is DGGITQSPKYLFRKEGQNVTLSCEQNLNHDAMYWYRQDPGQGLRLIYYSQIVNDFQKGDIAEGYSVSREKKESFPLTVTSAQKNPTAFYLCASSIRRGSGSYNEQFFGPGTRLTVL.

The rearrangement links TRBV24-1 to TRBJ2-3, with 16 nucleotides matching TRBD2. The CDR3 contains 15 residues. The trim removed 9 bases at V and 3 bases at J, leaving 2 bases unmatched. Germline V gene data show CDR1 as KGHDR and CDR2 as SFDVKD. CDR3 in amino acids: CATGTSGRGTDTQYF. CDR3 in DNA: TGTGCCACCGGGACTAGCGGGAGGGGGACAGATACGCAGTATTTT.

This rearrangement joins TRBV7-9 to TRBJ1-2; 9 bases map to TRBD1. With V trimmed by 5 bases and J by 4 bases, 8 bases remained unmatched. The CDR3 is 15 amino acids. From germline, CDR1 is SEHNR and CDR2 FQNEAQ (reference sequence). CDR3: CASSLWGDRAYGYTF. The CDR3 region has the DNA TGTGCCAGCAGCCTGTGGGGGGACAGGGCCTATGGCTACACCTTC. The full variable domain, rest sourced from reference TRBV7-9 and TRBJ1-2, is DTGVSQNPRHKITKRGQNVTFRCDPISEHNRLYWYRQTLGQGPEFLTYFQNEAQLEKSRLLSDRFSAERPKGSFSTLEIQRTEQGDSAMYLCASSLWGDRAYGYTFGSGTRLTVV.

This clone was recorded once. The genes are TRBV2 and TRBJ1-2, with D possibly matching TRBD1 (6 bases). V was clipped by 7 bases and J by 2 bases, with 14 bases between them. The CDR3 covers 14 residues. The V gene's germline CDR1 is SNHLY and CDR2 FYNNEI. This CDR3 reads CASKDSGTNYGYTF. DNA of the CDR3: TGTGCCAGCAAAGACTCAGGGACAAACTATGGCTACACCTTC.

The chain recombines TRBV23-1 with TRBJ1-2; 7 bases are a match to TRBD1. Being an ORF, TRBV23-1 has a function that is uncertain. V shed 7 bases and J 2 bases; nucleotides not matched to a gene: 1. There are 12 residues in the CDR3. In nucleotides, the CDR3 is TGCGCCAGCACAGGGGGAAACTATGGCTACACCTTC. As protein: CASTGGNYGYTF.

The chain uses TRBV19 and TRBJ2-4; 9 bases match TRBD1. Per the germline V gene, CDR1 is LNHDA and CDR2 is SQIVND (reference sequence). V gave up 5 bases and J gave up 9 bases; unmatched junction bases: 8. CDR3 length equals 14 residues. This CDR3 is CASSLQGATPIQYF. The CDR3 DNA follows: TGTGCCAGTAGTTTACAGGGGGCCACACCCATTCAGTACTTC.

V and J are TRBV14 and TRBJ2-7; 7 nucleotides agree with TRBD1. The V gene's germline CDR1 is SGHDN and CDR2 FVKESK. Germline trimming cut 4 bases from V and 6 bases from J; bases unmatched to any gene: 3. The length of the CDR3 is 12 residues. CDR3 sequence: CASSRDRGEQYF. The DNA for the CDR3 is TGTGCCAGCAGCCGGGACAGAGGCGAGCAGTACTTC.

This rearrangement joins TRBV6-5 to TRBJ2-7, with TRBD1 matching 8 bases. The CDR3 runs to 16 residues. Germline CDR1 reads MNHEY; CDR2 reads SVGAGI. The junction had 9 bases not matched to a gene; V was cut back by 2 bases and J by 3 bases. DNA of the CDR3: TGTGCCAGCAGTTACCGATCTACAGGGGGAGGCTACGAGCAGTACTTC. Protein: CASSYRSTGGGYEQYF.

The chain couples TRBV7-2 to TRBJ2-7; 9 bases align to TRBD1. Losses at the gene ends were 5 bases for V and 8 bases for J; bases not matched to a gene: 4. The CDR3 consists of 12 residues. Germline V gives CDR1 SGHTA, CDR2 FQGNSA. The CDR3 here is CASSRDREKQYF. DNA of the CDR3: TGTGCCAGCAGCCGGGACAGGGAGAAGCAGTACTTC.

The chain is built from TRBV29-1 and TRBJ2-3; 7 nucleotides line up with TRBD1. After removal of 7 bases from V and 5 bases from J, the junction contained 6 bases not matched to a gene. CDR1 is SQVTM, CDR2 ANQGSEA, per germline. This CDR3 is built from 12 residues. The CDR3 is CSARSGGDTQYF. CDR3 bases: TGCAGCGCGCGGTCAGGGGGAGATACGCAGTATTTT.

The chain links TRBV27 to TRBJ2-1, with a weak D call TRBD2 (5 bases). V shed 6 bases and J shed 10 bases, with 22 bases lying between them. Germline V gene sequence: CDR1 MNHEY, CDR2 SMNVEV (reference sequence). This CDR3 spans 15 amino acids. The CDR3 bases are TGTGCCAGCAGCTTAGAGGCGGGTTCGGTGTGGGAGCAGTTCTTC. This codes for CASSLEAGSVWEQFF.

The V gene is TRBV24-1, the J gene TRBJ2-3, with a weak D call TRBD2 (6 bases). The CDR3 runs 15 residues. Germline CDR1 is KGHDR and CDR2 is SFDVKD. Trimming removed 4 bases from V and 2 bases from J, with 12 bases in between. The CDR3 spells CATSDPAGFTDTQYF. CDR3 bases: TGTGCCACCAGTGACCCTGCGGGATTCACAGATACGCAGTATTTT.

J is TRBJ2-1 and V is TRBV9; weak D call: TRBD1 (6 bases). Trimming pared 5 bases from V and 6 bases from J, leaving 12 bases between. CDR1 is SGDLS, CDR2 YYNGEE, per germline. There are 13 residues in the CDR3. The CDR3 DNA reads TGTGCCAGCAGACCACAGGGTGGCAATGAGCAGTTCTTC. Translated, it gives CASRPQGGNEQFF.

The J gene is TRBJ2-7, the V gene TRBV2; maybe TRBD1 (5 bases). The V gene's germline CDR1 is SNHLY and CDR2 FYNNEI. Trimming removed 5 bases at V and 10 bases at J, with 15 bases between. CDR3 length: 12 amino acids. CDR3 sequence reads: CASSLGQTDQYF. CDR3 bases: TGTGCCAGCAGTCTCGGACAAACGGATCAGTACTTC.

The V gene is TRBV19, the J gene TRBJ2-5; 11 bases fit TRBD1. Germline V lookup: CDR1 LNHDA, CDR2 SQIVND (reference sequence). The CDR3 is made up of 17 amino acids. With V trimmed by 1 base and J by 4 bases, 8 bases remained unmatched. The CDR3 sequence: CASSIVTGQGGRETQYF. In DNA form, the CDR3 reads TGTGCCAGTAGTATAGTCACGGGACAGGGGGGTCGAGAGACCCAGTACTTC. The whole variable domain, filled in from reference TRBV19 and TRBJ2-5, reads DGGITQSPKYLFRKEGQNVTLSCEQNLNHDAMYWYRQDPGQGLRLIYYSQIVNDFQKGDIAEGYSVSREKKESFPLTVTSAQKNPTAFYLCASSIVTGQGGRETQYFGPGTRLLVL.

The chain combines TRBV6-5 with TRBJ2-3, with TRBD2 matching over 12 bases. Germline V lookup: CDR1 MNHEY, CDR2 SVGAGI. J was trimmed by 6 bases and V by 3 bases; bases with no gene match: 7. The CDR3 is made up of 16 amino acids. CDR3 in DNA: TGTGCCAGCAGTTATTCTAGCGGGAGGGGGTTGGATACGCAGTATTTT. Translation gives CASSYSSGRGLDTQYF.

The V call is TRBV28, the J call TRBJ2-6, with 9 bases aligning to TRBD1. V shed 6 bases, J shed 4 bases, and the junction held 13 bases outside the gene matches. CDR3 length: 18 amino acids. Germline values: CDR1 MDHEN, CDR2 SYDVKM. The CDR3 spells CASRLIRTGVAGANVLTF. CDR3 nucleotide sequence: TGTGCCAGCAGACTTATTCGGACAGGGGTGGCGGGGGCCAACGTCCTGACTTTC.

The chain links TRBV6-5 to TRBJ2-3; D gene ambiguous. This CDR3 is built from 13 residues. The V gene's germline CDR1 is MNHEY and CDR2 SVGAGI. Trimming removed 8 bases at V and 4 bases at J, with 13 bases between. The CDR3 coding sequence is TGTGCCAGCCGATTATACAGTGCAGATACGCAGTATTTT. Amino acids: CASRLYSADTQYF.